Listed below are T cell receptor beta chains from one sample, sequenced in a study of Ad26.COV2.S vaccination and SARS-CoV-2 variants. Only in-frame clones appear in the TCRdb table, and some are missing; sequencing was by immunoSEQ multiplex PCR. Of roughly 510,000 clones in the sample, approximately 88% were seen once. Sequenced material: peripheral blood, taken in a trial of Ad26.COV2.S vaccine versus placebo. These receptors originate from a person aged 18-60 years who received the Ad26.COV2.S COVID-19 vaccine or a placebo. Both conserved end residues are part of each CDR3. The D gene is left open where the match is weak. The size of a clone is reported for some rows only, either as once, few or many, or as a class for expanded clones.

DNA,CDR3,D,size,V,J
TGTGCCAGCAGCCCAGGACTAGCGGAAGAGACCCAGTACTTC,CASSPGLAEETQYF,TRBD2,-,TRBV3-1/TRBV3-2,TRBJ2-5
TGTGCCAGCAGTTTGGGCGGACAGGGGCTAGGTTACGGCTACACCTTC,CASSLGGQGLGYGYTF,TRBD1,-,TRBV28,TRBJ1-2
TGTGCCAGCAGCTTATCGAGGGACTATGGCTACACCTTC,CASSLSRDYGYTF,-,-,TRBV11-2,TRBJ1-2
TGTGCCAGCGGGTCGATGGGGGTTTACGAGCAGTACTTC,CASGSMGVYEQYF,-,-,TRBV27,TRBJ2-7
TGTGCCAGCAGTTTATCAGGCGCCTCCTCCTACGAGCAGTACTTC,CASSLSGASSYEQYF,-,-,TRBV28,TRBJ2-7
TGTGCCAGCAGTGAAAGGGAATGGGAAGAACTGTTTTTT,CASSEREWEELFF,-,-,TRBV6-1,TRBJ1-4
TGTGCCAGCAGCCGCGATGGACAGCTCCAGGACCAGCATTTT,CASSRDGQLQDQHF,-,-,TRBV7-2,TRBJ1-5
TGTGCCAGCAGCGGACCCACTCCAGGGGATATTGGCTACACCTTC,CASSGPTPGDIGYTF,-,-,TRBV9,TRBJ1-2
TGTGCCAGCAGCTTTGGCAGAAAATACAATGAGCAGTTCTTC,CASSFGRKYNEQFF,-,-,TRBV7-3,TRBJ2-1
TGCGCCAGCAGCCAAGATCTTGGACTCAATTGGGGGGATACGCAGTATTTT,CASSQDLGLNWGDTQYF,-,-,TRBV4-3,TRBJ2-3
TGTGCCAGCAGCTCAACAGCCGGGAACAATCAGCCCCAGCATTTT,CASSSTAGNNQPQHF,-,few,TRBV7-9,TRBJ1-5
TGTGCCAGCAGCTCCACTCCTGAGCAGTTCTTC,CASSSTPEQFF,-,few,TRBV6-6,TRBJ2-1
TGCGCCAGCAGCTCTGGAAATAGCGGGAGAGGTGCAGATACGCAGTATTTT,CASSSGNSGRGADTQYF,TRBD2,-,TRBV5-1,TRBJ2-3
TGTGCCAGTAGTGTACAGGGGTCCTACGAGCAGTACTTC,CASSVQGSYEQYF,TRBD1,-,TRBV19,TRBJ2-7
TGCGCCAGCAGCGGGGGGGGCCGCACAGATACGCAGTATTTT,CASSGGGRTDTQYF,-,-,TRBV5-1,TRBJ2-3
TGTGCCAGCAGTAGGGTCATGAACACTGAAGCTTTCTTT,CASSRVMNTEAFF,-,-,TRBV9,TRBJ1-1
TGTGCCAGCAGTAAGGGTCCAGTGGAGACTGAAGCTTTCTTT,CASSKGPVETEAFF,-,-,TRBV2,TRBJ1-1
TGCGCCAGCAGCACGGGACTAGCGGGAGTCGGGCAAGAGACCCAGTACTTC,CASSTGLAGVGQETQYF,TRBD2,-,TRBV5-1,TRBJ2-5
TGTGCCAGCAGTTTACGAGGGAGGGCCCACACCGGGGAGCTGTTTTTT,CASSLRGRAHTGELFF,TRBD2,-,TRBV27,TRBJ2-2
TGTGCCTGGTCGTGGGACAACAATCAGCCCCAGCATTTT,CAWSWDNNQPQHF,-,once,TRBV30,TRBJ1-5
TGCGCCAGCAGCTCCGAACCGGGACAGGGGATCGGGACCCAGTACTTC,CASSSEPGQGIGTQYF,TRBD1,-,TRBV5-1,TRBJ2-5
TGTGCCAGCAGCGTAGCTTCCGGGACTAGCGGGAGCCGATTGGGGAATGAGCAGTTCTTC,CASSVASGTSGSRLGNEQFF,TRBD2,-,TRBV9,TRBJ2-1
TGTGCCAGCTTAGCGAACTCCTACAATGAGCAGTTCTTC,CASLANSYNEQFF,-,-,TRBV6-6,TRBJ2-1
TGCGCCAGCAGCCAAGAGTATGGACTAGCGGGAGGCACAGATACGCAGTATTTT,CASSQEYGLAGGTDTQYF,TRBD2,-,TRBV4-1,TRBJ2-3
TGCAGTGCTAGTGGAACAAGCGGGAGGAGTGATGAGCAGTTCTTC,CSASGTSGRSDEQFF,TRBD2,-,TRBV20-1,TRBJ2-1
TGTGCCATCAGTGACACTTTAACCAAAAACATTCAGTACTTC,CAISDTLTKNIQYF,-,-,TRBV10-3,TRBJ2-4
TGCGCCAGCAGCTCATACCAGAGTGGCGGGAGATCCTACGAGCAGTACTTC,CASSSYQSGGRSYEQYF,TRBD2,-,TRBV5-1,TRBJ2-7
TGTGCCAGCAGCCGTAGCGGGAGCGAATACTACGAGCAGTACTTC,CASSRSGSEYYEQYF,TRBD2,-,TRBV7-2,TRBJ2-7
TGTGCCAGCAGAACCGGGACGAAGGTCTACGAGCAGTACTTC,CASRTGTKVYEQYF,-,-,TRBV28,TRBJ2-7
TGTGCCAGCAGCTTAGCGAAGGGGGAGCAGTACTTC,CASSLAKGEQYF,-,-,TRBV7-8,TRBJ2-7
TGTGCCAGCAGCGTAACTGGAGCCTTAGGACAGTTCTTC,CASSVTGALGQFF,-,-,TRBV9,TRBJ2-1
TGTGCCAGCAGTTACTCGGGGAAAACCTCTGGAAACACCATATATTTT,CASSYSGKTSGNTIYF,-,-,TRBV6-5,TRBJ1-3
TGTGCCAGCAGTCCTCAACCACTGGGACTAGCGGGGGTGGGTTGGCCCACAGATACGCAGTATTTT,CASSPQPLGLAGVGWPTDTQYF,TRBD2,once,TRBV27,TRBJ2-3
TGTGCCAGCAACCCAAACCCTTGGGGCCAAGAGACCCAGTACTTC,CASNPNPWGQETQYF,-,-,TRBV7-6,TRBJ2-5
TGTGCCAGCAGTCAGGGGCCTAGGTTCACAGATACGCAGTATTTT,CASSQGPRFTDTQYF,-,-,TRBV4-2,TRBJ2-3
TGTGCCAGCAGCTTGGCCACCAGGGCGAATGGCTACACCTTC,CASSLATRANGYTF,-,-,TRBV5-5,TRBJ1-2
TGTGCCAGCAGTTACTCAGCAACTAATGAAAAACTGTTTTTT,CASSYSATNEKLFF,-,-,TRBV6-6,TRBJ1-4
TGCGCCAGCAGCCGAGATGGAGCGGGCATCTTCACAGATACGCAGTATTTT,CASSRDGAGIFTDTQYF,-,-,TRBV4-3,TRBJ2-3
TGTGCCAGCAGTTCGAGCGACAGGGGCCCTTACAATGAGCAGTTCTTC,CASSSSDRGPYNEQFF,TRBD1,once,TRBV6-5,TRBJ2-1
TGTGCCAGCAGCGTAAACAGCTCCAACTATGGCTACACCTTC,CASSVNSSNYGYTF,-,-,TRBV9,TRBJ1-2
TGTGCCAGTAGTACACCCACAAGGTCTGGATACAATGAGCAGTTCTTC,CASSTPTRSGYNEQFF,-,-,TRBV19,TRBJ2-1
TGTGCCAGCAGCTTAAGACAGGGGGCAGGTGAAAAACTGTTTTTT,CASSLRQGAGEKLFF,TRBD1,-,TRBV7-8,TRBJ1-4
TGTGCCAGCAAGTGGCAGTTGAACACTGAAGCTTTCTTT,CASKWQLNTEAFF,-,-,TRBV27,TRBJ1-1
TGTGCCAGCAGTTACTCTAGCGGGTCCACGGAGCTGTTTTTT,CASSYSSGSTELFF,TRBD2,-,TRBV6-2/TRBV6-3,TRBJ2-2
TGTGCCAGCAGCTTAGACGGGACCAAGAACTATGGCTACACCTTC,CASSLDGTKNYGYTF,-,-,TRBV7-2,TRBJ1-2
TGTGCCAGCAGCCAAGATACGGGACCTGGGGATACGCAGTATTTT,CASSQDTGPGDTQYF,-,-,TRBV14,TRBJ2-3